A selection of T cell receptor beta chains follows, all from one sample in a study of blood T cell repertoires in COVID-19. The assay was immunoSEQ multiplex PCR, and TCRdb's table has in-frame clones only and misses some. Counted here are 250,000 or so clones, 85% to 90% occurring once; the ten biggest clones make up about 4%. The specimen was PBMCs or T cells enriched from blood (not recorded which). All receptors come from a woman in her 30s with acute COVID-19. Both conserved end residues are part of each CDR3. Fields, in order: clone size, V gene, D gene, J gene, CDR3 protein, CDR3 DNA. D genes are given only for firm matches. Size values are once, few and many counts, or a class for expanded clones, and some rows have none.

clone_size: -
v_call: TRBV28
d_call: TRBD2
j_call: TRBJ2-3
cdr3_aa: CASSPYALVSGRAPTDTQYF
cdr3_nt: TGTGCCAGCAGTCCGTATGCCCTGGTTAGCGGGAGGGCCCCCACAGATACGCAGTATTTT

clone_size: -
v_call: TRBV18
d_call: TRBD2
j_call: TRBJ2-3
cdr3_aa: CASSPVAGLSTDTQYF
cdr3_nt: TGTGCCAGCTCACCAGTAGCGGGACTAAGCACAGATACGCAGTATTTT

clone_size: -
v_call: TRBV3-1/TRBV3-2
d_call: -
j_call: TRBJ1-3
cdr3_aa: CASSHRGQGNTIYF
cdr3_nt: TGTGCCAGCAGCCACCGAGGGCAAGGAAACACCATATATTTT

clone_size: -
v_call: TRBV10-3
d_call: TRBD1
j_call: TRBJ1-2
cdr3_aa: CAISDDRDYGYTF
cdr3_nt: TGTGCCATCAGCGACGACAGGGACTATGGCTACACCTTC

clone_size: once
v_call: TRBV7-3
d_call: TRBD2
j_call: TRBJ2-1
cdr3_aa: CASSLMASGHNEQFF
cdr3_nt: TGTGCCAGCAGCTTAATGGCTAGCGGGCACAATGAGCAGTTCTTC

clone_size: -
v_call: TRBV28
d_call: -
j_call: TRBJ2-1
cdr3_aa: CASRSPGYNEQFF
cdr3_nt: TGTGCCAGCAGATCTCCGGGTTACAATGAGCAGTTCTTC

clone_size: -
v_call: TRBV15
d_call: -
j_call: TRBJ2-3
cdr3_aa: CATSRSAIGTDTQYF
cdr3_nt: TGTGCCACCAGCAGGTCAGCTATCGGGACAGATACGCAGTATTTT

clone_size: -
v_call: TRBV30
d_call: -
j_call: TRBJ1-5
cdr3_aa: CAWSPPLGVNQPQHF
cdr3_nt: TGTGCCTGGAGTCCACCCCTAGGGGTTAATCAGCCCCAGCATTTT

clone_size: -
v_call: TRBV27
d_call: TRBD2
j_call: TRBJ2-7
cdr3_aa: CASSFGTSGSLYEQYF
cdr3_nt: TGTGCCAGCAGTTTCGGGACTAGCGGGAGTCTCTACGAGCAGTACTTC

clone_size: -
v_call: TRBV11-2
d_call: -
j_call: TRBJ2-1
cdr3_aa: CASSSGRGYEQFF
cdr3_nt: TGTGCCAGCAGCTCCGGTCGCGGCTATGAGCAGTTCTTC

clone_size: -
v_call: TRBV4-3
d_call: TRBD1
j_call: TRBJ2-1
cdr3_aa: CASSQMGQGAFDEQFF
cdr3_nt: TGCGCCAGCAGCCAAATGGGACAGGGGGCGTTCGATGAGCAGTTCTTC

clone_size: -
v_call: TRBV27
d_call: -
j_call: TRBJ2-4
cdr3_aa: CATGKNIQYF
cdr3_nt: TGTGCCACGGGCAAAAACATTCAGTACTTC

clone_size: -
v_call: TRBV7-2
d_call: TRBD2
j_call: TRBJ2-3
cdr3_aa: CASSLVGGRGRSDTQYF
cdr3_nt: TGTGCCAGCAGCTTAGTCGGCGGGAGAGGGAGATCCGATACGCAGTATTTT

clone_size: -
v_call: TRBV18
d_call: TRBD2
j_call: TRBJ2-1
cdr3_aa: CASSPAGGRYNEQFF
cdr3_nt: TGTGCCAGCTCACCGGCGGGAGGGCGGTACAATGAGCAGTTCTTC

clone_size: -
v_call: TRBV2
d_call: TRBD2
j_call: TRBJ2-5
cdr3_aa: CASREGGRETQYF
cdr3_nt: TGTGCCAGCAGGGAAGGCGGGAGAGAGACCCAGTACTTC

clone_size: -
v_call: TRBV11-2
d_call: TRBD2
j_call: TRBJ2-7
cdr3_aa: CASSPHGREFEQYF
cdr3_nt: TGTGCCAGCAGCCCACACGGGAGGGAGTTCGAGCAGTACTTC

clone_size: -
v_call: TRBV20-1
d_call: -
j_call: TRBJ2-7
cdr3_aa: CTTASEYEQYF
cdr3_nt: TGCACTACGGCTAGCGAGTACGAGCAGTACTTC